This is a list of T cell receptor beta chains from one sample in a study of cytomegalovirus exposure and HLA in healthy donors. Libraries were prepared by immunoSEQ multiplex PCR; TCRdb keeps only in-frame clonotypes and omits some of them. The top ten hold less than 3.5% of the sample, which has 85,000 to 120,000 clones, over 70% seen once. The sample taken for sequencing was PBMCs. All receptors derive from a female donor in good health and CMV-seronegative. CDR3s include the opening cysteine and the closing phenylalanine or tryptophan. D genes are given only for firm matches. Some rows mark clone size as missing; the rest say once, few, many or name a class of expanded clone.

TRBD2	TRBV2	TRBJ2-5	-	TGTGCCAGCAGTGTTGGCGGGAGACAAGAGACCCAGTACTTC	CASSVGGRQETQYF
-	TRBV28	TRBJ2-1	-	TGTGCCAGCAGTCGTAACAGTAAGCATGAGCAGTTCTTC	CASSRNSKHEQFF
-	TRBV30	TRBJ2-2	-	TGTGCCTGGAGTGTATCTTTCGAGGGTTCCGGGGAGCTGTTTTTT	CAWSVSFEGSGELFF
-	TRBV7-9	TRBJ1-4	few	TGTGCCAGCAGCACTTCCGGTGCAACTAATGAAAAACTGTTTTTT	CASSTSGATNEKLFF
TRBD1	TRBV7-3	TRBJ2-4	-	TGTGCCAGCAGCCCAGGGGGAACAGGGGGAGAAAACATTCAGTACTTC	CASSPGGTGGENIQYF
TRBD2	TRBV2	TRBJ2-1	once	TGTGCCAGCAGTGAAAGGTCAGGGAGGGGAGGTGAGCAGTTCTTC	CASSERSGRGGEQFF
TRBD1	TRBV10-3	TRBJ1-1	-	TGTGCCATCAGTGAATATACAGGGGCGCCGAACACTGAAGCTTTCTTT	CAISEYTGAPNTEAFF
-	TRBV4-1	TRBJ2-3	few	TGCGCCAGCAGCCAACCGCGCCTAGCGCCCACAGATACGCAGTATTTT	CASSQPRLAPTDTQYF
TRBD2	TRBV7-6	TRBJ2-7	-	TGTGCCAGCAGCTTAAGGACTAGCGTCTACGAGCAGTACTTC	CASSLRTSVYEQYF
TRBD2	TRBV5-4	TRBJ2-3	-	TGTGCCAGCAGCAAAAGCGGGAGGGCCACAGATACGCAGTATTTT	CASSKSGRATDTQYF
-	TRBV7-9	TRBJ2-1	-	TGTGCCAGCAGCTTAGGTAGCTATGAGCAGTTCTTC	CASSLGSYEQFF
TRBD1	TRBV27	TRBJ1-5	-	TGTGCCAGCAGTTTACGATGGACAGGGGACGGGCAGCCCCAGCATTTT	CASSLRWTGDGQPQHF
-	TRBV5-1	TRBJ2-1	-	TGCGCCAGCAGCTTGGCGCGGGACAATGAGCAGTTCTTC	CASSLARDNEQFF
TRBD1	TRBV29-1	TRBJ2-3	-	TGCAGTCACACCTCCGGGACAGGGGGGCAGAGGGCGCAGTATTTT	CSHTSGTGGQRAQYF
TRBD1	TRBV7-2	TRBJ1-2	-	TGTGCCAGCAGCTTTCCGGGACAGGGGTATGGCTACACCTTC	CASSFPGQGYGYTF
-	TRBV11-2	TRBJ2-3	few	TGTGCCAGCAGCGCCGACAGTGCTAGCACAGATACGCAGTATTTT	CASSADSASTDTQYF
-	TRBV9	TRBJ1-1	-	TGTGCCAGCAGCGTAGCTCCGACAGTTAATGATGAAGCTTTCTTT	CASSVAPTVNDEAFF
TRBD1	TRBV5-6	TRBJ2-5	-	TGTGCCAGCAGCTTGTATCAGGACAGGGGAAGGGAGACCCAGTACTTC	CASSLYQDRGRETQYF
TRBD1	TRBV6-4	TRBJ1-2	few	TGTGCCAGCAGTGACTCGGGACAGGGGACCTTTGGCGGCTACACCTTC	CASSDSGQGTFGGYTF
TRBD2	TRBV27	TRBJ2-7	-	TGTGCCAGCAGTTTGGGGCGGGGGACCTACGAGCAGTACTTC	CASSLGRGTYEQYF
TRBD2	TRBV7-8	TRBJ2-7	few	TGTGCCAGCAGCTTACGTGGCGCTCGGGGGGGAGAGCAGTACTTC	CASSLRGARGGEQYF
TRBD1	TRBV19	TRBJ1-3	-	TGTGCCAGTAGTCCGGGACAGGGAGGGGGAAACACCATATATTTT	CASSPGQGGGNTIYF